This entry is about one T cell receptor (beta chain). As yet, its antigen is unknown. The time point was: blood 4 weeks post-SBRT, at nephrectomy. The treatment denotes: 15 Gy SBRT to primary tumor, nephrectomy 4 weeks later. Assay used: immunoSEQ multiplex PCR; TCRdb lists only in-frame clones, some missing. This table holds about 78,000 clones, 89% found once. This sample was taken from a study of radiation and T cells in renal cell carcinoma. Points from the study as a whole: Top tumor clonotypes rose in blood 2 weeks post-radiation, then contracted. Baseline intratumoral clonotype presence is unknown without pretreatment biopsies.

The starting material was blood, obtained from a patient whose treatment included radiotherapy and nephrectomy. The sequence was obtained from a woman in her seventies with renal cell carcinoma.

The CDR3 nucleotides read TGTGCCAGCAGTTTATTTGCACAGGGAGGAAACACCATATATTTT. It codes for CASSLFAQGGNTIYF. The V call is TRBV28, the J call TRBJ1-3; the D gene is possibly TRBD1 (6 bases). The CDR3 is 15 amino acids. Germline values: CDR1 MDHEN, CDR2 SYDVKM. Trimming removed 1 base from V and 4 bases from J, with 11 bases in between.